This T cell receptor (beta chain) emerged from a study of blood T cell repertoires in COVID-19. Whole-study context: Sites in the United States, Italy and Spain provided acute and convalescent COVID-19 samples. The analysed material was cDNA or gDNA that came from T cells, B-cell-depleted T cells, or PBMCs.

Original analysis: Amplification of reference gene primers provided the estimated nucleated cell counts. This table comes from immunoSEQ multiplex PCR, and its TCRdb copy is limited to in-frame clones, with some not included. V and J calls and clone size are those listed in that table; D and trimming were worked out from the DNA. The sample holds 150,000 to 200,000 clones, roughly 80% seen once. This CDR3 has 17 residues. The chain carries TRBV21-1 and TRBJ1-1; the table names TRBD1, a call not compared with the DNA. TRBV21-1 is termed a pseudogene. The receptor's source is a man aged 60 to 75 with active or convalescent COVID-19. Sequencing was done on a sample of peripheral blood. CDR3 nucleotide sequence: TGTGCCAGCAGCAAAGCCCTAAGCCAGGGTCGACACACTGAAGCTTTCTTT. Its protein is CASSKALSQGRHTEAFF.